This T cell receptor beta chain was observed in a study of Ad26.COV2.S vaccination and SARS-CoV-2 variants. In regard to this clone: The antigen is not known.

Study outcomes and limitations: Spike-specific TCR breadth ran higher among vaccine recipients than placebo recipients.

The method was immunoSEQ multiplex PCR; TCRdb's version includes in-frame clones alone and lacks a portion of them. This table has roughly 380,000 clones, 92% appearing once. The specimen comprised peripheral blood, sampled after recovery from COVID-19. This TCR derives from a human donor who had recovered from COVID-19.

DNA for the CDR3: TGTGCCAGCAGTCCCTGGGCCGGGGAGCTGTTTTTT. Its protein is CASSPWAGELFF. This chain connects TRBV12-3 or TRBV12-4 to TRBJ2-2, with D uncertain. This CDR3 spans 12 amino acids. Trimming removed 5 bases from V and 6 bases from J, with 7 bases in between.